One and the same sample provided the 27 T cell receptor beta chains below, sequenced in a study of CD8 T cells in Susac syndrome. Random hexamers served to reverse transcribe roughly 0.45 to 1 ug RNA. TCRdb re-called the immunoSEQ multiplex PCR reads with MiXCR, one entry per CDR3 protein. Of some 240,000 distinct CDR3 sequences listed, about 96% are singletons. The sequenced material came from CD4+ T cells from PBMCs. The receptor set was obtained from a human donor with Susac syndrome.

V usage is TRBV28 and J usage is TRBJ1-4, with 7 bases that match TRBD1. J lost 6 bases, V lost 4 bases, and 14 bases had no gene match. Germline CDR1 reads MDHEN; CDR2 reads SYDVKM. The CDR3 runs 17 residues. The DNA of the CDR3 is TGTGCCAGCAGTTCTCTCGAGGAGGGGGCTTTCCATGAAAAACTGTTTTTT. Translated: CASSSLEEGAFHEKLFF.

The CDR3 DNA reads TGTGCCAGCAGCAAACGACAGGGTCGGTACCAAGAGACCCAGTACTTC. Its protein is CASSKRQGRYQETQYF. The V call is TRBV9, the J call TRBJ2-5, with 7 positions matching TRBD1. The CDR3 covers 16 residues. V was clipped by 4 bases and J by 0 bases; unmatched bases: 9. Germline values: CDR1 SGDLS, CDR2 YYNGEE.

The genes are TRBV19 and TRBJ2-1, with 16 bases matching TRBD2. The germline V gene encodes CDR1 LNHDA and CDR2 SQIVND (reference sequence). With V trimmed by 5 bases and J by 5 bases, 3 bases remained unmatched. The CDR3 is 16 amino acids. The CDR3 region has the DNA TGTGCCAGTAGTCCGGGACTAGCGGGAGGGAACAATGAGCAGTTCTTC. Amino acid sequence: CASSPGLAGGNNEQFF.

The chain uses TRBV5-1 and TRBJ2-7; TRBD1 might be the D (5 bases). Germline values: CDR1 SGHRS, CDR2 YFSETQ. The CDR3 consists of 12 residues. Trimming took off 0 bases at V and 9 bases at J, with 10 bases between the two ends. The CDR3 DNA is TGCGCCAGCAGCTTGGATGACAGTCTGCAGTACTTC. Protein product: CASSLDDSLQYF.

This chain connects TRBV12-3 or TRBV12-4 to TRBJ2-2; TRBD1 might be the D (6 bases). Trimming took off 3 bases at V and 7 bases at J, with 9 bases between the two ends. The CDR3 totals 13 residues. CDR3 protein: CASSFRGVGELFF. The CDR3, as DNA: TGTGCCAGCAGTTTCAGGGGCGTCGGGGAGCTGTTTTTT.

The CDR3, as DNA: TGTGCCAGCAGCCCGGACTCCTACGAGCAGTACTTC. This translates into CASSPDSYEQYF. The chain combines TRBV18 with TRBJ2-7; no firm D call. Trimming stripped 8 bases from V and 0 bases from J, with 8 bases between. The germline CDR1 and CDR2 sequences are KGHSH and LQKENI. The CDR3 totals 12 residues.

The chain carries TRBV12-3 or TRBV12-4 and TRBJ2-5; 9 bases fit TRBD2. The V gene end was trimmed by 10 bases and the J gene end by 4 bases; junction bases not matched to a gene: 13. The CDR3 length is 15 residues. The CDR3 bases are TGTGCCACCTCCCAGAGACTAGCGGCGACAGAGACCCAGTACTTC. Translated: CATSQRLAATETQYF.

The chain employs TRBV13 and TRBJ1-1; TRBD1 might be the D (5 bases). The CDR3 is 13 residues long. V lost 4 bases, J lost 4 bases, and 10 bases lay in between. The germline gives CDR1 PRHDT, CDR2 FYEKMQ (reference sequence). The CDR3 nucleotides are TGTGCCAGCAGCTACGGGGGTTTCACTGAAGCTTTCTTT. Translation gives CASSYGGFTEAFF.

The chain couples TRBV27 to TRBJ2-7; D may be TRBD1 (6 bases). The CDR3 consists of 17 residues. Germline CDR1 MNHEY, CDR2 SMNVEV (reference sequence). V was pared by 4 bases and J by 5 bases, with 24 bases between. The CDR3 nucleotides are TGTGCCAGCAGTTCCCAAACGAAACTTACAGGGATCGACGAGCAGTACTTC. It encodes CASSSQTKLTGIDEQYF.

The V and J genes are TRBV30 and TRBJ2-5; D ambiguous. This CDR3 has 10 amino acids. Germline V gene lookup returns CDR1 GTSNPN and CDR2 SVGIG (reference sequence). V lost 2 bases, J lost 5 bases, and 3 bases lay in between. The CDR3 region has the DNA TGTGCCTGGAGTTCTGAGACCCAGTACTTC. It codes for CAWSSETQYF.

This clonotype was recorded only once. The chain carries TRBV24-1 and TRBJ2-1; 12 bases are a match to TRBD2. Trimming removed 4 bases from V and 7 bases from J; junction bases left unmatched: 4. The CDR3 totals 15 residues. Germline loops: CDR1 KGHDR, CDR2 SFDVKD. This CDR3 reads CATSESGTSGNEQFF. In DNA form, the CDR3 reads TGTGCCACCAGTGAAAGCGGGACTAGCGGGAATGAGCAGTTCTTC.

CDR3 loop: CASSGTGTTYNEQFF. The CDR3 DNA reads as TGTGCCAGCAGTGGAACCGGGACTACCTACAATGAGCAGTTCTTC. V is TRBV12-3 or TRBV12-4 and J is TRBJ2-1, with 7 bases lining up with TRBD2. The CDR3 totals 15 residues. Trimming took 5 bases from V and 2 from J; bases not matched to a gene: 6.

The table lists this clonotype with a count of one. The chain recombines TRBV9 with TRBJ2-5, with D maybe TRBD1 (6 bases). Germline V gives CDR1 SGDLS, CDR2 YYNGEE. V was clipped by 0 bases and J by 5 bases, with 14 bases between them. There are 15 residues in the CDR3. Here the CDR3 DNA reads TGTGCCAGCAGCGTAGGTACAGGGCTAGGGGAGACCCAGTACTTC. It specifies CASSVGTGLGETQYF.

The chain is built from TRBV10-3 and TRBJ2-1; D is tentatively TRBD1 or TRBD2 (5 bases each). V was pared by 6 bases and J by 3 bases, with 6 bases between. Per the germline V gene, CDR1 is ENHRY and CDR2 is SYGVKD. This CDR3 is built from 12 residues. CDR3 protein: CAIRGDYNEQFF. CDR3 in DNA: TGTGCCATCAGGGGGGACTACAATGAGCAGTTCTTC.

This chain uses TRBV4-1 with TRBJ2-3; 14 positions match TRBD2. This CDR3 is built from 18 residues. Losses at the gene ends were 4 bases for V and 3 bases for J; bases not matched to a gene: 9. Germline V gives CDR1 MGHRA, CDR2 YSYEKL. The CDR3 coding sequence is TGCGCCAGCAGCCCGCGGACTAGCGGGAGGTCTACGACAGATACGCAGTATTTT. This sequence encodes CASSPRTSGRSTTDTQYF.

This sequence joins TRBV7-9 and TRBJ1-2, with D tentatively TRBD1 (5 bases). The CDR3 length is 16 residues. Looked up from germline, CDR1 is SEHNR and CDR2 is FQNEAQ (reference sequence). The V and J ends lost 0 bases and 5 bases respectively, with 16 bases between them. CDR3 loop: CASSLARQLREYGYTF. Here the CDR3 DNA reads TGTGCCAGCAGCTTAGCTCGACAGCTGAGGGAGTATGGCTACACCTTC. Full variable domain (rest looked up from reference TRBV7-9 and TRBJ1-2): DTGVSQNPRHKITKRGQNVTFRCDPISEHNRLYWYRQTLGQGPEFLTYFQNEAQLEKSRLLSDRFSAERPKGSFSTLEIQRTEQGDSAMYLCASSLARQLREYGYTFGSGTRLTVV.

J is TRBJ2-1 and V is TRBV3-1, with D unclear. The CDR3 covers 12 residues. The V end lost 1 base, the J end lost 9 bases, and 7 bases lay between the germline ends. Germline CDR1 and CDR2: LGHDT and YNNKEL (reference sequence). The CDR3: CASSQVAIEQFF. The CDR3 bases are TGTGCCAGCAGCCAAGTGGCGATTGAGCAGTTCTTC.

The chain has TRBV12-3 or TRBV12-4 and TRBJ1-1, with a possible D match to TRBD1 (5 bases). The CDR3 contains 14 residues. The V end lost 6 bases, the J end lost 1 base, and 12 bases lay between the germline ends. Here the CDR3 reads CASRPRGENTEAFF. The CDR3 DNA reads TGTGCCAGCAGACCCCGGGGGGAGAACACTGAAGCTTTCTTT.

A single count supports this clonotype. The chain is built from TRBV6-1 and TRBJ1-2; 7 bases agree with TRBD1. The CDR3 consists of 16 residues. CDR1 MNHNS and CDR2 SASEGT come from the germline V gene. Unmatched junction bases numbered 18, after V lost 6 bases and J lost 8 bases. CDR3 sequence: CASSRQGSATMGGYTF. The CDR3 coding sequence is TGTGCCAGCAGCCGACAGGGTTCGGCCACTATGGGGGGCTACACCTTC.

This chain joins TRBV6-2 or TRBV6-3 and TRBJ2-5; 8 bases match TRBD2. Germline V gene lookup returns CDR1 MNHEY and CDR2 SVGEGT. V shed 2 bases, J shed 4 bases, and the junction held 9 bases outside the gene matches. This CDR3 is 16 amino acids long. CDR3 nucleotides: TGTGCCAGCAGTTACGGGCCGGGACTAGTAGGAGAGACCCAGTACTTC. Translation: CASSYGPGLVGETQYF.

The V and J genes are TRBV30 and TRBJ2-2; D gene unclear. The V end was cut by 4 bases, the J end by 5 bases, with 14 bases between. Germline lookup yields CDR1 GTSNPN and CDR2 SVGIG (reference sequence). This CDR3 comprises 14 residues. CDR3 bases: TGTGCCTGGACTTTTAGCTGGGGTACCGGGGAGCTGTTTTTT. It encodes CAWTFSWGTGELFF.

The CDR3 DNA sequence: TGCAGCGCGAAGAGGGGAATCTACAATGAGCAGTTCTTC. Its protein is CSAKRGIYNEQFF. The rearrangement links TRBV20-1 to TRBJ2-1; D tentatively fits TRBD1 or TRBD2 (5 bases each). CDR3 length: 13 amino acids. Germline CDR1 is DFQATT and CDR2 is SNEGSKA (reference sequence).

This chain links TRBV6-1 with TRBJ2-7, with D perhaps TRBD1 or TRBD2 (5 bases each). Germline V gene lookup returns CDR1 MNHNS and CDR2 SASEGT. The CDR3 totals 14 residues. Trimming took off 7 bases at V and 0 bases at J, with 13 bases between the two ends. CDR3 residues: CASTDRGGSYEQYF. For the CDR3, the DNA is TGTGCCAGCACCGACCGGGGCGGCTCCTACGAGCAGTACTTC.

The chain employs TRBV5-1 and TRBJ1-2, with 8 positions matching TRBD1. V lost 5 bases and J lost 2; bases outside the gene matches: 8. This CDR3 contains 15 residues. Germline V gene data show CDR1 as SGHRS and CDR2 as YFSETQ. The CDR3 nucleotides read TGCGCCAGCAGTACACCCCAGGGGGCGAACTATGGCTACACCTTC. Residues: CASSTPQGANYGYTF.

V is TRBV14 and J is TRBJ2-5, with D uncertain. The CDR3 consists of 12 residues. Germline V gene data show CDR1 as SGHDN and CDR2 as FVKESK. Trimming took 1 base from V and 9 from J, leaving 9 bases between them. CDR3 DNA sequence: TGTGCCAGCAGCCAAGGTGTTGGGGCCCAGTACTTC. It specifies CASSQGVGAQYF.

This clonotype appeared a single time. The DNA of the CDR3 is TGCGCCAGCAGCCAAGACGGGTCAGGGGTCCAGCCCCAGCATTTT. Its protein is CASSQDGSGVQPQHF. This sequence joins TRBV4-1 and TRBJ1-5; tentative D call: TRBD1 (6 bases). The germline gives CDR1 MGHRA, CDR2 YSYEKL. V gave up 0 bases and J gave up 7 bases, with 13 bases separating them. The CDR3 contains 15 residues.

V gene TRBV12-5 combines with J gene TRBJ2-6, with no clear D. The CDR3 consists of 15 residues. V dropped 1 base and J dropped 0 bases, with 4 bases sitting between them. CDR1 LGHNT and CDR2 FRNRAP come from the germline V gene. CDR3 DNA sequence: TGTGCTAGTGGTTTGGGGTTCTCTGGGGCCAACGTCCTGACTTTC. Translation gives CASGLGFSGANVLTF.